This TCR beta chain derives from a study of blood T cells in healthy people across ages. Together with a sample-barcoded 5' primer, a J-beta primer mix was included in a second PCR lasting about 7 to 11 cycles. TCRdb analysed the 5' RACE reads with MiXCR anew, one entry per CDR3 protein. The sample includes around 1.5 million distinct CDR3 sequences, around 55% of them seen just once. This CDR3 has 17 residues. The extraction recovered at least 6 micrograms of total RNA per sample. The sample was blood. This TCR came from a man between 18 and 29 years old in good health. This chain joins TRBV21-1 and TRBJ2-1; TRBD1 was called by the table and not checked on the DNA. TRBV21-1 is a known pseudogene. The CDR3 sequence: CASSKGRDRICYNEQFF. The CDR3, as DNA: TGTGCCAGCAGCAAAGGGCGGGACAGAATATGCTACAATGAGCAGTTCTTC.